These 32 T cell receptor beta chains were all obtained from the same sample, sequenced in a study of T cells after somatic rescue of genetic block. Measured with immunoSEQ multiplex PCR; TCRdb has only the in-frame clones, and not every one. This table has under 150,000 clones, just over 90% appearing once. Sequenced sample: peripheral blood mononuclear cells (PBMCs). Receptor source: a woman aged 18-29 years.

This chain joins TRBV6-1 and TRBJ2-5; possible D gene TRBD2, 6 bases. Germline V lookup: CDR1 MNHNS, CDR2 SASEGT. The CDR3 consists of 14 residues. The V end lost 10 bases, the J end lost 0 bases, and 15 bases lay between the germline ends. CDR3 DNA sequence: TGTGCCACCACGACCGGGGACTACCAAGAGACCCAGTACTTC. Protein sequence: CATTTGDYQETQYF.

The chain is built from TRBV19 and TRBJ2-2, with D unresolved. V lost 0 bases and J lost 6, with 11 bases in between. The germline gives CDR1 LNHDA, CDR2 SQIVND (reference sequence). This CDR3 comprises 15 residues. The CDR3: CASSIDLVAPGELFF. CDR3 nucleotides: TGTGCCAGTAGTATAGATCTAGTAGCACCCGGGGAGCTGTTTTTT.

In this sample, this clone turned up once. The chain joins TRBV13 to TRBJ1-4; no clear D gene. CDR3 length: 19 residues. The V gene's germline CDR1 is PRHDT and CDR2 FYEKMQ (reference sequence). Between the trimmed V and J ends, which lost 5 bases and 0 bases, there was a span of 22 bases. The CDR3 DNA follows: TGTGCCAGCAGCCGATACTCTTGGACGTCGCGGGCAACTAATGAAAAACTGTTTTTT. Translation: CASSRYSWTSRATNEKLFF.

The gene calls are TRBV19 and TRBJ2-7, with TRBD1 matching over 8 bases. The CDR3 has 13 amino acids. Germline V lookup: CDR1 LNHDA, CDR2 SQIVND (reference sequence). Trimming at V came to 5 bases and at J to 10 bases, leaving 10 bases not matched to a gene. CDR3 loop: CASSPSGTGAQYF. Here the CDR3 DNA reads TGTGCCAGTAGTCCCTCCGGGACAGGAGCCCAGTACTTC.

The gene calls are TRBV13 and TRBJ1-5; D remains unclear. The germline CDR1 and CDR2 sequences are PRHDT and FYEKMQ (reference sequence). Trimming left V 5 bases short and J 2 bases short, with 7 bases between. The CDR3 sequence is 13 residues long. The CDR3 region has the DNA TGTGCCAGCAGCCCCCAGGGCAATCAGCCCCAGCATTTT. Protein sequence: CASSPQGNQPQHF. Full variable domain (rest looked up from reference TRBV13 and TRBJ1-5): AAGVIQSPRHLIKEKRETATLKCYPIPRHDTVYWYQQGPGQDPQFLISFYEKMQSDKGSIPDRFSAQQFSDYHSELNMSSLELGDSALYFCASSPQGNQPQHFGDGTRLSIL.

The rearrangement joins TRBV30 to TRBJ2-6; D unresolved. The CDR3 is 13 amino acids. CDR1 GTSNPN and CDR2 SVGIG come from the germline V gene (reference sequence). Trimming took 0 bases from V and 2 from J, leaving 2 bases between them. The CDR3, as DNA: TGTGCCTGGAGTGTTCCTGGGGCCAACGTCCTGACTTTC. Its translation: CAWSVPGANVLTF. The complete variable domain, with remaining parts taken from reference TRBV30 and TRBJ2-6, reads SQTIHQWPATLVQPVGSPLSLECTVEGTSNPNLYWYRQAAGRGLQLLFYSVGIGQISSEVPQNLSASRPQDRQFILSSKKLLLSDSGFYLCAWSVPGANVLTFGAGSRLTVL.

The chain is built from TRBV5-6 and TRBJ2-7; TRBD1 might be the D (6 bases). The germline V and J ends were trimmed by 4 bases and 0 bases, with 17 bases remaining between them. CDR3 length: 16 amino acids. Germline V gene data show CDR1 as SGHDT and CDR2 as YYEEEE. The CDR3 DNA reads as TGTGCCAGCAGCCCGACTCTTGACAGGCACTCCTACGAGCAGTACTTC. This translates into CASSPTLDRHSYEQYF.

The rearrangement links TRBV28 to TRBJ1-2; TRBD1 might be the D (6 bases). This CDR3 has 15 amino acids. V was pared by 1 base and J by 2 bases, with 11 bases between. Germline CDR1 and CDR2: MDHEN and SYDVKM. CDR3 sequence (DNA): TGTGCCAGCAGTTTATATCTGGGGGCAAACTATGGCTACACCTTC. Protein sequence: CASSLYLGANYGYTF.

This sequence joins TRBV7-3 and TRBJ1-2; TRBD1 is a possible D gene (5 bases). V was pared by 0 bases and J by 5 bases, with 13 bases between. Germline V gene data show CDR1 as SGHTA and CDR2 as FQGTGA. The CDR3 contains 15 residues. The CDR3 nucleotides read TGTGCCAGCAGCTTAACGGGCGGGGCGGATTATGGCTACACCTTC. Translating gives CASSLTGGADYGYTF.

V and J are TRBV4-3 and TRBJ1-6; 11 bases fit TRBD1. Germline V gene sequence: CDR1 LGHNA, CDR2 YSLEER. Trimming at V came to 0 bases and at J to 8 bases, leaving 6 bases not matched to a gene. CDR3 length equals 17 residues. CDR3 coding DNA: TGCGCCAGCAGCCAAGAGAGGGGACAGGGGGTGCATTCACCCCTCCACTTT. It yields the protein CASSQERGQGVHSPLHF.

CDR3 amino acids: CATRAGSGYNEQFF. The CDR3 nucleotides are TGTGCCACACGAGCGGGGTCAGGTTACAATGAGCAGTTCTTC. The chain links TRBV19 to TRBJ2-1, with 7 bases lining up with TRBD2. The CDR3 loop spans 14 amino acids. J gave up 4 bases and V 10 bases, and 10 bases lay outside the gene matches. Germline CDR1 reads LNHDA; CDR2 reads SQIVND (reference sequence).

The chain is built from TRBV5-4 and TRBJ1-1; D remains ambiguous. CDR1 and CDR2 from the germline V gene are SGHNT and YYREEE (reference sequence). The CDR3 runs 13 residues. V gave up 4 bases and J gave up 7 bases, with 14 bases separating them. CDR3 loop: CASSQGLYNEAFF. CDR3 nucleotide sequence: TGTGCCAGCAGCCAAGGACTATATAATGAAGCTTTCTTT.

This clone was detected only once. The rearrangement uses TRBV7-6 and TRBJ1-5; D may be TRBD1 (6 bases). CDR1 is SGHVS and CDR2 is FNYEAQ in the germline V gene. This CDR3 region has 14 residues. The V end was cut by 5 bases, the J end by 7 bases, with 15 bases between. The CDR3 nucleotides are TGTGCCAGCAGCCCGGGGGGCGGGGGCCAGCCCCAGCATTTT. Translating it yields CASSPGGGGQPQHF.

This rearrangement joins TRBV5-1 to TRBJ1-1; no clear D. This CDR3 is 15 amino acids long. Germline V lookup: CDR1 SGHRS, CDR2 YFSETQ. Trimming removed 2 bases from V and 3 bases from J, with 14 bases in between. The CDR3 nucleotides read TGCGCCAGCAGCTTCAGCGAGATGGTGGACACTGAAGCTTTCTTT. It specifies CASSFSEMVDTEAFF.

The chain recombines TRBV4-2 with TRBJ1-6; D remains unclear. Germline assignment: CDR1 LGHNA and CDR2 YNFKEQ. The CDR3 is 15 residues long. The germline V and J ends were trimmed by 0 bases and 5 bases, with 8 bases remaining between them. The CDR3 DNA sequence: TGTGCCAGCAGCCAAGACAGTTCGGATAATTCACCCCTCCACTTT. As protein: CASSQDSSDNSPLHF.

This chain uses TRBV5-4 with TRBJ2-7; D gene ambiguous. CDR1 and CDR2 (germline): SGHNT, YYREEE (reference sequence). The CDR3 covers 14 residues. The germline V and J ends were trimmed by 0 bases and 3 bases, with 10 bases remaining between them. CDR3 in DNA: TGTGCCAGCAGCTTGGACGCCAGGAGCTACGAGCAGTACTTC. Amino acids: CASSLDARSYEQYF.

The J gene is TRBJ1-1, the V gene TRBV6-5, with a weak D call TRBD1 (6 bases). Trimming took 2 bases from V and 4 from J, leaving 14 bases between them. The germline CDR1 and CDR2 sequences are MNHEY and SVGAGI. CDR3 length equals 15 residues. The CDR3 DNA sequence: TGTGCCAGCAGTTACGAAAGGGGGACGGGCACTGAAGCTTTCTTT. Protein sequence: CASSYERGTGTEAFF.

The CDR3, as DNA: TGTGCCAGCAATGACAGGGGCAATCAGCCCCAGCATTTT. Translated, it gives CASNDRGNQPQHF. V gene TRBV28 combines with J gene TRBJ1-5; 7 bases map to TRBD1. This CDR3 region has 13 residues. Trimming at V came to 7 bases and at J to 2 bases, leaving 2 bases not matched to a gene. Per the germline V gene, CDR1 is MDHEN and CDR2 is SYDVKM.

The chain carries TRBV6-5 and TRBJ1-6; possible D gene TRBD1, 5 bases. Germline CDR1 is MNHEY and CDR2 is SVGAGI. Trimming took 2 bases from V and 9 from J, leaving 8 bases between them. CDR3 length equals 13 residues. CDR3 nucleotide sequence: TGTGCCAGCAGTTACGTCGGGGGTTCACCCCTCCACTTT. Its protein is CASSYVGGSPLHF.

The CDR3 reads CASSYNRRPDTQYF. In nucleotides, the CDR3 is TGTGCCAGCAGTTACAACAGGAGACCAGATACGCAGTATTTT. The chain has TRBV6-5 and TRBJ2-3; possible D gene TRBD1, 5 bases. Trimming cost V 2 bases and J 4 bases, with 10 bases left between them. Germline CDR1 reads MNHEY; CDR2 reads SVGAGI. This CDR3 has 14 residues.

This chain connects TRBV30 to TRBJ1-1, with a possible D match to TRBD1 (5 bases). Germline loops: CDR1 GTSNPN, CDR2 SVGIG (reference sequence). The CDR3 sequence is 14 residues long. Trimming pared 4 bases from V and 0 bases from J, leaving 12 bases between. Written as DNA, the CDR3 is TGTGCCTGGAAAAGAAAGGGGATGAACACTGAAGCTTTCTTT. It codes for CAWKRKGMNTEAFF.

The chain recombines TRBV4-2 with TRBJ1-1; D unresolved. CDR1 is LGHNA and CDR2 is YNFKEQ in the germline V gene. Trimming removed 0 bases from V and 5 bases from J, with 4 bases in between. This CDR3 contains 12 residues. The CDR3 nucleotides are TGTGCCAGCAGCCAAGATCGGACTGAAGCTTTCTTT. Protein: CASSQDRTEAFF.

The chain carries TRBV19 and TRBJ2-7, with D tentatively TRBD1 or TRBD2 (5 bases each). Trimming removed 3 bases from V and 2 bases from J, with 8 bases in between. The CDR3 loop spans 13 amino acids. The V gene's germline CDR1 is LNHDA and CDR2 SQIVND (reference sequence). The CDR3 DNA reads as TGTGCCAGTAGTATCGAGGGGCCCTACGAGCAGTACTTC. It codes for CASSIEGPYEQYF.

The chain carries TRBV6-1 and TRBJ2-7; a possible D gene is TRBD2 (5 bases). V was clipped by 5 bases and J by 3 bases, with 14 bases between them. CDR3 length equals 14 residues. The germline V gene encodes CDR1 MNHNS and CDR2 SASEGT. The CDR3 nucleotides are TGTGCCAGCAGTCTATTGGACTCTATCTACGAGCAGTACTTC. Its protein product is CASSLLDSIYEQYF.

The CDR3 is CASSLAGGNTGELFF. The DNA of the CDR3 is TGTGCCAGCAGCTTAGCTGGGGGAAACACCGGGGAGCTGTTTTTT. The chain links TRBV7-2 to TRBJ2-2, with D perhaps matching TRBD1 or TRBD2 (5 bases each). Per germline, CDR1 SGHTA and CDR2 FQGNSA. The CDR3 has 15 amino acids. Trimming shortened V by 0 bases and J by 2 bases, and 7 bases separated the two germline ends. The entire variable domain, with the rest obtained from reference TRBV7-2 and TRBJ2-2, is as follows: GAGVSQSPSNKVTEKGKDVELRCDPISGHTALYWYRQSLGQGLEFLIYFQGNSAPDKSGLPSDRFSAERTGGSVSTLTIQRTQQEDSAVYLCASSLAGGNTGELFFGEGSRLTVL.

The V gene is TRBV28, the J gene TRBJ1-5; D remains unclear. The V gene lost 4 bases and the J gene lost 7 bases, with 14 bases spanning the gap. The CDR3 is made up of 14 amino acids. The germline gives CDR1 MDHEN, CDR2 SYDVKM. CDR3 sequence: CASSSYSGGQPQHF. CDR3 coding DNA: TGTGCCAGCAGTTCGTACTCGGGCGGCCAGCCCCAGCATTTT.

The chain employs TRBV7-2 and TRBJ2-1, with 10 bases identical to TRBD2. Germline trimming cut 0 bases from V and 1 base from J; bases unmatched to any gene: 6. Per germline, CDR1 SGHTA and CDR2 FQGNSA. The CDR3 is 18 residues long. CDR3 nucleotide sequence: TGTGCCAGCAGCTTAGCACAGGGACTAGCGAGTTCCTACAATGAGCAGTTCTTC. This translates into CASSLAQGLASSYNEQFF.

The chain combines TRBV5-1 with TRBJ2-3, with D perhaps matching TRBD2 (5 bases). The V end was cut by 1 base, the J end by 3 bases, with 9 bases between. The germline V gene encodes CDR1 SGHRS and CDR2 YFSETQ. This CDR3 region has 14 residues. The CDR3 nucleotides read TGCGCCAGCAGCTTGACTAGTCGGACAGATACGCAGTATTTT. This sequence encodes CASSLTSRTDTQYF.

The chain links TRBV19 to TRBJ2-7, with 8 nucleotides matching TRBD1. This CDR3 spans 15 amino acids. J lost 0 bases, V lost 6 bases, and 7 bases had no gene match. CDR1 and CDR2 (germline): LNHDA, SQIVND (reference sequence). CDR3 amino acids: CASSQQQGVSYEQYF. The CDR3 nucleotides are TGTGCCAGTAGCCAGCAACAGGGGGTCTCCTACGAGCAGTACTTC. The variable domain in full, with the rest retrieved from reference TRBV19 and TRBJ2-7, is DGGITQSPKYLFRKEGQNVTLSCEQNLNHDAMYWYRQDPGQGLRLIYYSQIVNDFQKGDIAEGYSVSREKKESFPLTVTSAQKNPTAFYLCASSQQQGVSYEQYFGPGTRLTVT.

This chain links TRBV5-6 with TRBJ1-1; a possible D gene is TRBD1 (6 bases). Per germline, CDR1 SGHDT and CDR2 YYEEEE. V shed 4 bases and J shed 4 bases, with 23 bases lying between them. This CDR3 contains 17 residues. This CDR3 is CASSPPPSGGPGTEAFF. CDR3 bases: TGTGCCAGCAGCCCGCCCCCCTCGGGGGGCCCAGGCACTGAAGCTTTCTTT.

A note on this clone: The junction differs from germline at one of its ends, possibly a read error. V usage is TRBV19 and J usage is TRBJ1-1, with TRBD1 matching 7 bases. CDR1 is LNHDA and CDR2 is SQIVND in the germline V gene (reference sequence). This CDR3 is 13 amino acids long. CDR3: CASSVDRDTEAFF. DNA for the CDR3: TGTGCCAGTAGTGTAGACAGGGACACTGAAGCTTTCTTT.

The rearrangement links TRBV6-6 to TRBJ2-5; D possibly corresponds to TRBD1 (5 bases). CDR1 is MNHNY, CDR2 SVGAGI, per germline (reference sequence). This CDR3 has 15 amino acids. V lost 4 bases and J 2 bases, leaving 14 bases between the germline ends. CDR3 bases: TGTGCCAGCAGTTCACAAGGGGCTGGGCAAGAGACCCAGTACTTC. It codes for CASSSQGAGQETQYF.